A single sample gave rise to the 30 T cell receptor beta chains below, sequenced in a study of T-cell memory formation after mild COVID-19. TCRdb reanalysed the 5' RACE reads using MiXCR and keeps one entry per CDR3 protein. The sample includes roughly 610,000 distinct CDR3 sequences, 15% to 20% seen only once; the top ten take 8.1%. Sequenced material: PBMCs or a T cell subset sorted from them (not recorded which). The receptors stem from an adult woman who had mild COVID-19 (a few samples of this study predate the infection). Cell type and time point are not known.

This clonotype showed up just a few times. The V call is TRBV6-2 or TRBV6-3, the J call TRBJ2-7; perhaps TRBD1 as D (6 bases). The CDR3 spans 15 residues. CDR1 and CDR2 (germline): MNHEY, SVGEGT. The V end was cut by 4 bases, the J end by 3 bases, with 16 bases between. The DNA of the CDR3 is TGTGCCAGCAGTTCGGATCGGGACACAGTCTACGAGCAGTACTTC. Its translation is CASSSDRDTVYEQYF.

This clonotype was picked up a small number of times. This chain links TRBV6-6 with TRBJ1-5; D ambiguous. Trimming left V 7 bases short and J 6 bases short, with 16 bases between. The germline V gene encodes CDR1 MNHNY and CDR2 SVGAGI (reference sequence). The CDR3 spans 14 residues. CDR3 bases: TGTGCCAGCAAGATCATCGAGGGAATTCAGCCCCAGCATTTT. Translating it yields CASKIIEGIQPQHF.

The V call is TRBV5-1, the J call TRBJ2-1; D remains unclear. The germline V and J ends were trimmed by 0 bases and 3 bases, with 13 bases remaining between them. Germline-derived CDR1 and CDR2 are SGHRS and YFSETQ. This CDR3 is 16 amino acids long. The chain's CDR3 is CASSLVTLADYNEQFF. The CDR3 bases are TGCGCCAGCAGCTTGGTTACCTTGGCCGACTACAATGAGCAGTTCTTC.

The table lists this clonotype with a few counts. V usage is TRBV11-2 and J usage is TRBJ2-1; the D is unclear. From germline, CDR1 is SGHAT and CDR2 FQNNGV. Trimming removed 1 base from V and 4 bases from J, with 8 bases in between. This CDR3 is 14 amino acids long. This CDR3 is CASSLADGYNEQFF. DNA for the CDR3: TGTGCCAGCAGCTTAGCAGACGGTTACAATGAGCAGTTCTTC.

The rearrangement uses TRBV12-3 or TRBV12-4 and TRBJ1-6, with D maybe TRBD1 (5 bases). CDR3 size: 14 residues. The ends were cut back, 8 bases at V and 8 bases at J, with 16 bases in the middle. CDR3 sequence reads: CASSVGAFDSPLHF. Written as DNA, the CDR3 is TGTGCCAGCTCGGTCGGGGCCTTTGATTCACCCCTCCACTTT.

This clonotype was observed at least ten times. The chain combines TRBV6-6 with TRBJ1-2; D remains ambiguous. The germline V and J ends were trimmed by 4 bases and 5 bases, with 17 bases remaining between them. Germline V CDR1 and CDR2: MNHNY, SVGAGI (reference sequence). This CDR3 region has 15 residues. CDR3 nucleotides: TGTGCCAGCAGTTCCACGGGCCTCGGAAGATATGGCTACACCTTC. This translates into CASSSTGLGRYGYTF.

This clonotype appeared many times. The rearrangement joins TRBV12-3 or TRBV12-4 to TRBJ2-1; 8 nucleotides match TRBD1. J gave up 5 bases and V 5 bases, and 8 bases lay outside the gene matches. The CDR3 consists of 15 residues. Here the CDR3 DNA reads TGTGCCAGCAGTCCCCGGCAGGGGGCTAACAATGAGCAGTTCTTC. Its translation is CASSPRQGANNEQFF.

The V gene is TRBV7-3, the J gene TRBJ2-3; 10 nucleotides agree with TRBD2. The CDR3 sequence is 16 residues long. Germline V gives CDR1 SGHTA, CDR2 FQGTGA. V lost 4 bases to trimming and J lost 2 bases; unmatched junction nucleotides: 6. The CDR3 bases are TGTGCCAGCAGCTCCGGGACTAGCGTATTCACAGATACGCAGTATTTT. This translates into CASSSGTSVFTDTQYF.

V gene TRBV4-1 combines with J gene TRBJ2-7, with 9 positions matching TRBD1. The CDR3 contains 16 residues. Germline V gene sequence: CDR1 MGHRA, CDR2 YSYEKL. V lost 2 bases and J lost 3; bases outside the gene matches: 8. The CDR3, as DNA: TGCGCCAGCAGCCAATCCTCTGGGACAGGGCGCTACGAGCAGTACTTC. This translates into CASSQSSGTGRYEQYF.

The CDR3 loop reads CASSPETAGAFF. The CDR3 DNA follows: TGTGCCAGCAGCCCCGAAACAGCGGGAGCTTTCTTT. The chain couples TRBV7-2 to TRBJ1-1; D not certain. Germline loops: CDR1 SGHTA, CDR2 FQGNSA. Trimming shortened V by 5 bases and J by 10 bases, and 14 bases separated the two germline ends. This CDR3 is 12 amino acids long.

The chain couples TRBV27 to TRBJ2-1; D is perhaps TRBD2 (6 bases). There are 13 residues in the CDR3. Germline loops: CDR1 MNHEY, CDR2 SMNVEV (reference sequence). V was cut by 5 bases and J by 6 bases, with 11 bases left in between. CDR3 nucleotides: TGTGCCAGCAGTCCCCGGGGGACCAATGAGCAGTTCTTC. Protein: CASSPRGTNEQFF.

The chain employs TRBV30 and TRBJ1-1; a weak D match, TRBD1 (6 bases). Germline lookup yields CDR1 GTSNPN and CDR2 SVGIG (reference sequence). This CDR3 spans 12 amino acids. V shed 5 bases and J shed 4 bases, with 11 bases lying between them. The CDR3 bases are TGTGCCTGGGACCAGGGGAGCACTGAAGCTTTCTTT. Translation gives CAWDQGSTEAFF.

The gene calls are TRBV20-1 and TRBJ2-1; 7 bases fit TRBD1. Looked up from germline, CDR1 is DFQATT and CDR2 is SNEGSKA (reference sequence). V dropped 0 bases and J dropped 2; count of bases not matched to a gene: 4. The CDR3 spans 15 residues. CDR3 in amino acids: CSAREPGGTYNEQFF. CDR3 DNA: TGCAGTGCTAGAGAACCAGGGGGAACCTACAATGAGCAGTTCTTC.

V is TRBV12-3 or TRBV12-4 and J is TRBJ2-2, with 8 bases identical to TRBD2. The length of the CDR3 is 14 residues. V was pared by 3 bases and J by 9 bases, with 6 bases of the junction left unmatched. CDR3 sequence: CASSLGTSRRELFF. The CDR3 DNA reads TGTGCCAGCAGTTTGGGGACTAGTCGCCGGGAGCTGTTTTTT.

The V gene is TRBV20-1, the J gene TRBJ2-1; TRBD2 aligns across 8 bases. The CDR3 consists of 16 residues. Germline V gives CDR1 DFQATT, CDR2 SNEGSKA (reference sequence). V was clipped by 0 bases and J by 0 bases; unmatched bases: 4. CDR3: CSARDRSGSSYNEQFF. The CDR3 nucleotides read TGCAGTGCTAGAGATAGAAGCGGGAGCTCCTACAATGAGCAGTTCTTC.

The table lists this clonotype with many counts. This sequence joins TRBV4-2 and TRBJ2-7, with a possible D match to TRBD1 (5 bases). Trimming pared 0 bases from V and 1 base from J, leaving 16 bases between. This CDR3 contains 17 residues. CDR1 and CDR2 (germline): LGHNA, YNFKEQ. The DNA of the CDR3 is TGTGCCAGCAGCCAAGAAAGTCAGGGCCAACCTTCCTACGAGCAGTACTTC. Amino acids: CASSQESQGQPSYEQYF.

The sample holds a few counts of this clonotype. The chain recombines TRBV20-1 with TRBJ1-6; 9 nucleotides align to TRBD1. V dropped 6 bases and J dropped 11; count of bases not matched to a gene: 11. The germline V gene has CDR1 DFQATT and CDR2 SNEGSKA (reference sequence). CDR3 length: 14 residues. CDR3 bases: TGCAGTGCGGTACAGGGGGCCGGGTGGACACCCCTCCACTTT. Amino acids: CSAVQGAGWTPLHF.

The chain joins TRBV12-3 or TRBV12-4 to TRBJ1-3, with D possibly being TRBD1 (6 bases). The CDR3 is made up of 15 amino acids. The V end lost 2 bases, the J end lost 2 bases, and 10 bases lay between the germline ends. CDR3 DNA sequence: TGTGCCAGCAGTTTATCAGGGGAGCCTGGAAACACCATATATTTT. It codes for CASSLSGEPGNTIYF.

This clonotype was picked up a small number of times. The chain recombines TRBV12-3 or TRBV12-4 with TRBJ1-5; no reliable D call. The CDR3 has 15 residues. V lost 5 bases to trimming and J lost 1 base, with 12 bases between them. CDR3 in DNA: TGTGCCAGCAGTCCAAGGGCCCCGAGCAATCAGCCCCAGCATTTT. Amino acid sequence: CASSPRAPSNQPQHF.

This clonotype has only a few counts. The J gene is TRBJ1-1, the V gene TRBV6-1; TRBD1 is a possible D gene (6 bases). Germline V gene data show CDR1 as MNHNS and CDR2 as SASEGT. The CDR3 contains 18 residues. Trimming cost V 4 bases and J 4 bases, with 25 bases left between them. The CDR3 DNA sequence: TGTGCCAGCAGTGGAGTATTTGGACAGCCGACGGTGGGCACTGAAGCTTTCTTT. This sequence encodes CASSGVFGQPTVGTEAFF.

In its sample, this clonotype was seen a few times. The V and J genes are TRBV29-1 and TRBJ2-3; a weak D match, TRBD2 (6 bases). The ends were cut back, 3 bases at V and 3 bases at J, with 10 bases in the middle. The CDR3 covers 13 residues. CDR1 and CDR2 (germline): SQVTM, ANQGSEA. CDR3 sequence (DNA): TGCAGCGTTGATCGGGGGTTTACAGATACGCAGTATTTT. It yields the protein CSVDRGFTDTQYF.

The chain combines TRBV27 with TRBJ1-2, with a tentative D call TRBD1 (6 bases). The CDR3 is made up of 14 amino acids. V was trimmed by 7 bases and J by 6 bases, leaving 18 bases between them. The germline V gene has CDR1 MNHEY and CDR2 SMNVEV (reference sequence). CDR3 residues: CASTDPGVGHGYTF. The CDR3 region has the DNA TGTGCCAGCACCGATCCAGGGGTTGGACATGGCTACACCTTC.

The genes are TRBV5-1 and TRBJ2-7, with 8 bases lining up with TRBD2. V was pared by 3 bases and J by 2 bases, with 4 bases of the junction left unmatched. The CDR3 is made up of 14 amino acids. CDR1 is SGHRS and CDR2 is YFSETQ in the germline V gene. CDR3 in amino acids: CASSSGGDAYEQYF. Written as DNA, the CDR3 is TGCGCCAGCAGCTCGGGGGGGGATGCCTACGAGCAGTACTTC.

This clonotype was counted a few times. The CDR3 loop reads CASSQDPTGELFF. The CDR3 bases are TGCGCCAGCAGCCAGGACCCGACAGGGGAGCTGTTTTTT. This chain joins TRBV4-1 and TRBJ2-2; unclear D gene. The CDR3 spans 13 residues. Germline V gene data show CDR1 as MGHRA and CDR2 as YSYEKL. Trimming removed 3 bases at V and 8 bases at J, with 10 bases between.

This clonotype was seen just once. The gene calls are TRBV12-3 or TRBV12-4 and TRBJ2-1; 7 nucleotides agree with TRBD2. The CDR3 sequence is 15 residues long. Losses at the gene ends were 1 base for V and 14 bases for J; bases not matched to a gene: 14. CDR3 bases: TGTGCCAGCAGTTTAGAAAGCTTGAGCGGGATCGGGGAGTTCTTC. It encodes CASSLESLSGIGEFF.

This clonotype was counted between two and nine times. The CDR3 sequence: CASSPDTTNTEAFF. In DNA, the CDR3 is TGCGCCAGCAGCCCGGACACTACGAACACTGAAGCTTTCTTT. The chain links TRBV5-1 to TRBJ1-1, with TRBD1 as a possible D gene (5 bases). The CDR3 spans 14 residues. The V end was cut by 4 bases, the J end by 1 base, with 11 bases between. Germline values: CDR1 SGHRS, CDR2 YFSETQ.

This clonotype was counted between two and nine times. V and J are TRBV7-2 and TRBJ1-5, with D unresolved. V was shortened by 3 bases and J by 3 bases, with 12 bases between the two germline ends. CDR1 and CDR2 from the germline V gene are SGHTA and FQGNSA. CDR3 size: 15 residues. CDR3 bases: TGTGCCAGCAGCTTCGAGGGTGGTTCCAATCAGCCCCAGCATTTT. It translates to CASSFEGGSNQPQHF.

This clonotype came up once. The rearrangement joins TRBV25-1 to TRBJ1-1, with D possibly TRBD1 on 5 matching bases. In germline, CDR1 is MGHDK, CDR2 SYGVNS. This CDR3 is built from 15 residues. The V and J ends lost 2 bases and 3 bases respectively, with 13 bases between them. In nucleotides, the CDR3 is TGTGCCAGCAGTGAAAGTGCCCGGGGGGACACTGAAGCTTTCTTT. It codes for CASSESARGDTEAFF. Full variable domain (missing parts from reference TRBV25-1 and TRBJ1-1): EADIYQTPRYLVIGTGKKITLECSQTMGHDKMYWYQQDPGMELHLIHYSYGVNSTEKGDLSSESTVSRIRTEHFPLTLESARPSHTSQYLCASSESARGDTEAFFGQGTRLTVV.

This clonotype turned up a few times. CDR3 residues: CATSDLGGTQYF. DNA for the CDR3: TGTGCCACCAGTGATCTGGGGGGGACCCAGTACTTC. The chain couples TRBV24-1 to TRBJ2-5, with a weak D call TRBD2 (6 bases). The germline V gene encodes CDR1 KGHDR and CDR2 SFDVKD. V lost 3 bases and J lost 7, with 8 bases in between. CDR3 length equals 12 residues.

This clonotype has a count of ten or more. This chain links TRBV5-6 with TRBJ2-3; D is undetermined. Trimming shortened V by 0 bases and J by 0 bases, and 8 bases separated the two germline ends. The CDR3 covers 15 residues. Germline V CDR1 and CDR2: SGHDT, YYEEEE. CDR3 amino acids: CASSLDGFSTDTQYF. The CDR3 nucleotides are TGTGCCAGCAGCTTGGACGGGTTTAGCACAGATACGCAGTATTTT.